This T cell receptor (beta chain) comes out of a study of T cell responses to AZD1222 COVID-19 vaccine. Study conclusions and caveats: Nearly half of spike-specific TCRs reportedly go after variant regions that carry no mutations. Every sample of the repertoires postdated the peak T cell response. Baseline testing showed seropositivity in only a handful of AZD1222 recipients. At 160-218 and 743-854, vaccine-associated CD4 TCRs were dominant, and they spanned spike.

Here immunoSEQ multiplex PCR was the method, and the copy in TCRdb shows in-frame clones only, minus some. The sample comprises about 160,000 clones, about nine tenths of which are singletons, and approximately 3.6% rests with the top ten. In germline, CDR1 is MNHEY, CDR2 SVGAGI. CDR3 size: 13 residues. Trimming cost V 6 bases and J 7 bases, with 13 bases left between them. Points on this clone: The target antigen is unknown.

This chain links TRBV6-5 with TRBJ1-5, with a weak D call TRBD1 (5 bases). This specimen was peripheral blood, taken 28 days after the second AZD1222 dose. This clonotype was obtained from an adult who received the AZD1222 COVID-19 vaccine. Here the CDR3 reads CASSQGRSQPQHF. The CDR3 coding sequence is TGTGCCAGCAGCCAGGGTAGAAGCCAGCCCCAGCATTTT.